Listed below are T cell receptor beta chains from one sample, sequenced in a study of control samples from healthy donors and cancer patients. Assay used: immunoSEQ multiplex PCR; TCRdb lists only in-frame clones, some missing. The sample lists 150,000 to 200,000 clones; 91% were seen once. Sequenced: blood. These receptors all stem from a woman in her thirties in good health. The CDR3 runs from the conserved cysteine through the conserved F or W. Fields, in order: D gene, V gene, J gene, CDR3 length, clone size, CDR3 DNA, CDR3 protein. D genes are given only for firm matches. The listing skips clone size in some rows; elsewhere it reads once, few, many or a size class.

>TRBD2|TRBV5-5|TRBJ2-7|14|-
TGTGCCAGCAGCTTAGCGGGGCCCCCCTACGAGCAGTACTTC
CASSLAGPPYEQYF
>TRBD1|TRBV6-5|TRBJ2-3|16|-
TGTGCCAGCAGTTCAGGGACAGGGGGGTTCACAGATACGCAGTATTTT
CASSSGTGGFTDTQYF
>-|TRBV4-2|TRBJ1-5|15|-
TGTGCCAGCAGCCAAGATGGGAAGGGGGATCAGCCCCAGCATTTT
CASSQDGKGDQPQHF
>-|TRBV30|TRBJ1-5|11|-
TGTGCCTGGAGGTCCGGTCAGCCCCAGCATTTT
CAWRSGQPQHF
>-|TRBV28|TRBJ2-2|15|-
TGTGCCAGCAGTTCGACAGGGAGGTACACCGGGGAGCTGTTTTTT
CASSSTGRYTGELFF
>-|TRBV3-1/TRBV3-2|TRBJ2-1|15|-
TGTGCCAGCAGCCAAGCGAGCGGATCCTACAATGAGCAGTTCTTC
CASSQASGSYNEQFF
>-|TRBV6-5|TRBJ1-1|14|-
TGTGCCAGCAGGGCCATACAGAGGAACACTGAAGCTTTCTTT
CASRAIQRNTEAFF
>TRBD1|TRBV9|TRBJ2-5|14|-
TGTGCCAGCAGCTACCGGACAGGGGTAGAGACCCAGTACTTC
CASSYRTGVETQYF
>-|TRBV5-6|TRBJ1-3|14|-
TGTGCCAGCAGCTTGGCGGGATCTGGAAACACCATATATTTT
CASSLAGSGNTIYF
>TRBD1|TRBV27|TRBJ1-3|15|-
TGTGCCAGCAGTCCGCGGACAGGGGATGGAAACACCATATATTTT
CASSPRTGDGNTIYF
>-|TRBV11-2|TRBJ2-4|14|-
TGTGCCAGCAGCGTCCCCACAGGGTTGGACATTCAGTACTTC
CASSVPTGLDIQYF
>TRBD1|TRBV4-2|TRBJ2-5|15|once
TGTGCCAGCAGCCACGGGACAGGGCCACAAGAGACCCAGTACTTC
CASSHGTGPQETQYF
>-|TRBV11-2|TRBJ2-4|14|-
TGTGCCAGCAGGGGGACGGTAGCCAAAAACATTCAGTACTTC
CASRGTVAKNIQYF
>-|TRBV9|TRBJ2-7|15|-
TGTGCCAGCAGCGTAGGTCAGAAGAGCTCCTACGAGCAGTACTTC
CASSVGQKSSYEQYF
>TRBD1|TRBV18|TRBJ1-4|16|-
TGTGCCAGCTCACACGGACAGGGGTCGACTAATGAAAAACTGTTTTTT
CASSHGQGSTNEKLFF
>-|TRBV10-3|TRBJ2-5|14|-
TGTGCCATCAGTGAGTCGAGCGGTCAAGAGACCCAGTACTTC
CAISESSGQETQYF
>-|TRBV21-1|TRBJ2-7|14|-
TGTGCCAGCAGCAAGGATTCGGGGGCGGCAGAGCAGTACTTC
CASSKDSGAAEQYF
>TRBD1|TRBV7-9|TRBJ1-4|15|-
TGTGCCAGCAGCTTCCCACAGGGGGCAGATGAAAAACTGTTTTTT
CASSFPQGADEKLFF
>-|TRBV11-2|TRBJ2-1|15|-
TGTGCCAGCAGCTTAGGGGACACCATCTACAATGAGCAGTTCTTC
CASSLGDTIYNEQFF
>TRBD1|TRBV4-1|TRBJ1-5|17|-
TGCGCCAGCAGCCAAGTATGGGGGACAGGGGGCAATCAGCCCCAGCATTTT
CASSQVWGTGGNQPQHF
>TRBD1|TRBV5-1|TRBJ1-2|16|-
TGCGCCAGCAGCTTGGATCCGACAGGGCCCCACTATGGCTACACCTTC
CASSLDPTGPHYGYTF
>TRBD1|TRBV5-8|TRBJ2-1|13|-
TGTGCCAGCAGCTTGGACAGGGGCAATGAGCAGTTCTTC
CASSLDRGNEQFF
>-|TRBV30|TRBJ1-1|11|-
TGTGCCTGGAGAACAAACACTGAAGCTTTCTTT
CAWRTNTEAFF
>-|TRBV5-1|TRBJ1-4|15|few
TGCGCCAGCAGTAAGGACGGAGCAACTAATGAAAAACTGTTTTTT
CASSKDGATNEKLFF
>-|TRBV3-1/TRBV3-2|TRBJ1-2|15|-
TGTGCCAGCAGCCGACGAACAGCTACTATTCGGGGCTACACCTTC
CASSRRTATIRGYTF
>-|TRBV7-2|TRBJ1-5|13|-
TGTGCCAGCAGCGCTCAGAGCAATCAGCCCCAGCATTTT
CASSAQSNQPQHF
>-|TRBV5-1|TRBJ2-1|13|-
TGCGCCAGCAGCAGGAGGGGACCCGGTGAGCAGTTCTTC
CASSRRGPGEQFF
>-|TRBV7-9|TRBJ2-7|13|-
TGTGCCAGCAGCTTAGCGGGAGGCCACGAGCAGTACTTC
CASSLAGGHEQYF
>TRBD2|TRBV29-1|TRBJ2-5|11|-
TGCAGCGTTGCGGGGGGGGAGACCCAGTACTTC
CSVAGGETQYF
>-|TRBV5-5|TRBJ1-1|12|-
TGTGCCAGCAGCCGAGGGGGTACTGAAGCTTTCTTT
CASSRGGTEAFF
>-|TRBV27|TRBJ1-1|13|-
TGTGCCAGCAGTTTACGGGGGGGGACTGAAGCTTTCTTT
CASSLRGGTEAFF
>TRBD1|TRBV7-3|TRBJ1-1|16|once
TGTGCCAGCAGCTTAGACGGGACAGTACTGAACACTGAAGCTTTCTTT
CASSLDGTVLNTEAFF
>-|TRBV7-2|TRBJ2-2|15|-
TGTGCCAGCAGCTTACAACAGTCGAACACCGGGGAGCTGTTTTTT
CASSLQQSNTGELFF